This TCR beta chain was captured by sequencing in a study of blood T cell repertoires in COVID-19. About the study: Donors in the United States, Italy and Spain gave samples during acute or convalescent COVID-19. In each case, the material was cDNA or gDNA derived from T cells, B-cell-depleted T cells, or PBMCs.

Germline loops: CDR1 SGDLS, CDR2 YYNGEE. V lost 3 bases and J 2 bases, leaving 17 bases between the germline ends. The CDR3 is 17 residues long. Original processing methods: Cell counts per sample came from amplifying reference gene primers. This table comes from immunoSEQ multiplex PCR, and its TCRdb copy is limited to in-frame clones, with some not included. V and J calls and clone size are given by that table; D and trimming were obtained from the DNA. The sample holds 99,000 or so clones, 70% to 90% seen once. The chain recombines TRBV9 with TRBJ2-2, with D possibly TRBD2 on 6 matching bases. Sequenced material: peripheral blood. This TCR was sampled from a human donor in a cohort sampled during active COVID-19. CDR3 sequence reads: CASSALGGGANTGELFF. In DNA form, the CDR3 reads TGTGCCAGCAGCGCCCTTGGAGGAGGGGCCAACACCGGGGAGCTGTTTTTT. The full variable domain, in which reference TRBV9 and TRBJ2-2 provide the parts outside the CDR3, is DSGVTQTPKHLITATGQRVTLRCSPRSGDLSVYWYQQSLDQGLQFLIQYYNGEERAKGNILERFSAQQFPDLHSELNLSSLELGDSALYFCASSALGGGANTGELFFGEGSRLTVL.